The present T cell receptor beta chain was sequenced within a study of graft-versus-host responses after intestinal transplantation. The wider study: Every recipient underwent anti-thymocyte globulin induction, then tacrolimus and steroids for two to three years.

Whole-study findings and limits: Allografts of one patient group, those with graft-donor T cell macrochimerism, had high graft-versus-host to host-versus-graft clonal ratios.

The germline V and J ends were trimmed by 0 bases and 6 bases, with 15 bases remaining between them. There are 16 residues in the CDR3. Germline lookup yields CDR1 MGHRA and CDR2 YSYEKL. This table comes from immunoSEQ multiplex PCR, and its TCRdb copy is limited to in-frame clones, with some not included. The sample records roughly 34,000 clones, 94% being singletons. In regard to this clone: Antigen specificity is unknown.

The chain joins TRBV4-1 to TRBJ1-5; no clear D. Sequences were derived from unstimulated CD4+ T cells sorted from spleen or lymph node cells, sampled before transplant. This receptor was taken from a human donor who was the organ donor for an intestinal transplant. CDR3 DNA: TGCGCCAGCAGCCAAGATGTGGCACGGATCTTTCAGCCCCAGCATTTT. Protein sequence: CASSQDVARIFQPQHF.